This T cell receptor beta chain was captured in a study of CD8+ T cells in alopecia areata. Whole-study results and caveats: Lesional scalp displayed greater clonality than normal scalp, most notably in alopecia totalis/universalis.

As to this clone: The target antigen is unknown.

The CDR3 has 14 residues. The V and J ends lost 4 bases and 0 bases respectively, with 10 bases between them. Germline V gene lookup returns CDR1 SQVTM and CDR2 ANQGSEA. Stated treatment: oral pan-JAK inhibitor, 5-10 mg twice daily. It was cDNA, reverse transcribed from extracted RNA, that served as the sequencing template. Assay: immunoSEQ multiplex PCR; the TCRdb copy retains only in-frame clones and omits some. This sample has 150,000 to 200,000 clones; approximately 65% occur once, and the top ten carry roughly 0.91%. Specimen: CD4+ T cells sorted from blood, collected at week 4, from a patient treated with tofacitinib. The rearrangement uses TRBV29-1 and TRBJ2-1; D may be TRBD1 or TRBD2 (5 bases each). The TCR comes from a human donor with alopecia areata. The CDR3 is CSVVGDHSYNEQFF. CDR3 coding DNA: TGCAGCGTTGTGGGGGACCACTCCTACAATGAGCAGTTCTTC.